Shown below are 17 T cell receptor beta chains from a single sample sequenced in a study of early stage breast cancer tumors. The data were produced by immunoSEQ multiplex PCR, yet TCRdb's version contains in-frame clones alone and is incomplete. The data show tens of thousands of clones, approximately 90% seen once. Sample: blood. These TCRs come from a person aged 70 to 85 with breast cancer.

This sequence joins TRBV18 and TRBJ1-5, with TRBD1 matching 8 bases. CDR1 and CDR2 from the germline V gene are KGHSH and LQKENI. V shed 3 bases, J shed 4 bases, and the junction held 5 bases outside the gene matches. The CDR3 loop spans 15 amino acids. In DNA form, the CDR3 reads TGTGCCAGCTCACCCGGGACAGGAGCTAATCAGCCCCAGCATTTT. Translating it yields CASSPGTGANQPQHF.

The CDR3 nucleotides read TGTGCCAGCAGCGTAGGAGAGGGAGTTCATGGCTACACCTTC. Translated: CASSVGEGVHGYTF. The chain recombines TRBV9 with TRBJ1-2, with D hard to call. The V gene lost 0 bases and the J gene lost 6 bases, with 12 bases spanning the gap. CDR3 length: 14 amino acids. Germline V gene sequence: CDR1 SGDLS, CDR2 YYNGEE.

The chain uses TRBV5-1 and TRBJ2-7; D possibly corresponds to TRBD1 (5 bases). Trimming took 4 bases from V and 6 from J, leaving 17 bases between them. Germline V gene sequence: CDR1 SGHRS, CDR2 YFSETQ. This CDR3 comprises 14 residues. Written as DNA, the CDR3 is TGCGCCAGCAGCGAAGGACAAGGCTTCGGCGAGCAGTACTTC. Translating it yields CASSEGQGFGEQYF.

The chain employs TRBV2 and TRBJ1-2; D is possibly TRBD1 (6 bases). The CDR3 runs to 14 residues. The V gene's germline CDR1 is SNHLY and CDR2 FYNNEI. The germline V and J ends were trimmed by 5 bases and 4 bases, with 14 bases remaining between them. CDR3 region: CASSPQLDSYGYTF. The CDR3, as DNA: TGTGCCAGCAGTCCACAACTGGACAGCTATGGCTACACCTTC. The full variable domain, in which reference TRBV2 and TRBJ1-2 provide the parts outside the CDR3, is EPEVTQTPSHQVTQMGQEVILRCVPISNHLYFYWYRQILGQKVEFLVSFYNNEISEKSEIFDDQFSVERPDGSNFTLKIRSTKLEDSAMYFCASSPQLDSYGYTFGSGTRLTVV.

As regards this clone: Other nucleotide sequences from this sample produce the same CDR3. The chain links TRBV5-1 to TRBJ1-2, with D possibly TRBD1 on 6 matching bases. Between the trimmed V and J ends, which lost 4 bases and 6 bases, there was a span of 13 bases. The CDR3 runs 13 residues. The germline V gene has CDR1 SGHRS and CDR2 YFSETQ. This CDR3 is CASSLGQTDGYTF. The CDR3 DNA reads TGCGCCAGCAGCCTCGGACAGACCGATGGCTACACCTTC.

The chain uses TRBV5-1 and TRBJ1-6, with a weak D call TRBD1 (5 bases). The CDR3 loop spans 18 amino acids. V lost 6 bases and J lost 0, with 19 bases in between. The germline V gene has CDR1 SGHRS and CDR2 YFSETQ. This chain's CDR3 is CASTFPRGGPSYNSPLHF. Here the CDR3 DNA reads TGCGCCAGCACCTTCCCCCGGGGGGGACCCTCCTATAATTCACCCCTCCACTTT.

V is TRBV6-6 and J is TRBJ1-1; no clear D gene. The CDR3 spans 10 residues. The V end was cut by 7 bases, the J end by 10 bases, with 10 bases between. Germline CDR1 and CDR2: MNHNY and SVGAGI (reference sequence). In DNA form, the CDR3 reads TGTGCCAGCATTCTACCCCCAGCTTTCTTT. This codes for CASILPPAFF.

This rearrangement joins TRBV27 to TRBJ2-3; 8 bases are a match to TRBD2. Germline CDR1 and CDR2: MNHEY and SMNVEV (reference sequence). With V trimmed by 5 bases and J by 5 bases, 12 bases remained unmatched. The CDR3 is made up of 16 amino acids. In DNA, the CDR3 is TGTGCCAGCAGTAACCCCTGGAGAGCGGGAGTAGATACGCAGTATTTT. Encoded protein: CASSNPWRAGVDTQYF.

CDR3: CASLRGNTYNEQFF. CDR3 sequence (DNA): TGTGCCAGCCTCAGGGGGAACACCTACAATGAGCAGTTCTTC. The genes are TRBV6-6 and TRBJ2-1, with 7 bases fitting TRBD1. This CDR3 has 14 amino acids. CDR1 MNHNY and CDR2 SVGAGI come from the germline V gene (reference sequence). Unmatched junction bases numbered 6, after V lost 8 bases and J lost 2 bases.

CDR3: CASSTAGGPGEQYF. The CDR3 region has the DNA TGTGCCAGCAGTACAGCGGGAGGACCTGGGGAGCAGTACTTC. The chain carries TRBV6-5 and TRBJ2-7; TRBD2 agrees at 9 bases. The J segment lost 7 bases and the V segment lost 5 bases, leaving 9 bases of the junction unmatched. CDR1 and CDR2 from the germline V gene are MNHEY and SVGAGI. The CDR3 extends over 14 amino acids.

The rearrangement links TRBV5-5 to TRBJ2-3; 11 positions match TRBD2. Germline CDR1 is SGHKS and CDR2 is YYEKEE (reference sequence). With V trimmed by 3 bases and J by 9 bases, 9 bases remained unmatched. The CDR3 has 15 amino acids. The CDR3 coding sequence is TGTGCCAGCAGCTGGAAACTAGCGGGAGAGGGGACGCAGTATTTT. It encodes CASSWKLAGEGTQYF. The complete variable domain, with remaining parts taken from reference TRBV5-5 and TRBJ2-3, reads DAGVTQSPTHLIKTRGQQVTLRCSPISGHKSVSWYQQVLGQGPQFIFQYYEKEERGRGNFPDRFSARQFPNYSSELNVNALLLGDSALYLCASSWKLAGEGTQYFGPGTRLTVL.

The chain uses TRBV29-1 and TRBJ1-4, with TRBD1 matching over 7 bases. CDR3 length equals 12 residues. Per the germline V gene, CDR1 is SQVTM and CDR2 is ANQGSEA. V gave up 7 bases and J gave up 8 bases; unmatched junction bases: 7. CDR3 loop: CSGTTGSEKLFF. For the CDR3, the DNA is TGCAGCGGGACGACAGGGAGCGAAAAACTGTTTTTT.

The V gene is TRBV6-6, the J gene TRBJ2-5, with 8 nucleotides matching TRBD2. V gave up 7 bases and J gave up 2 bases; unmatched junction bases: 3. The germline V gene encodes CDR1 MNHNY and CDR2 SVGAGI (reference sequence). CDR3 size: 13 residues. CDR3 protein: CASNPGGQETQYF. DNA of the CDR3: TGTGCCAGCAATCCGGGGGGGCAAGAGACCCAGTACTTC.

The chain employs TRBV5-1 and TRBJ1-2; a possible D gene is TRBD1 (5 bases). This CDR3 comprises 18 residues. CDR1 and CDR2 from the germline V gene are SGHRS and YFSETQ. With 4 bases removed from V and 4 bases from J, the gap between germline ends came to 26 bases. The CDR3 reads CASSLTGSSTDGGYGYTF. The CDR3, as DNA: TGCGCCAGCAGCCTGACGGGATCTTCGACGGACGGGGGCTATGGCTACACCTTC.

This chain connects TRBV7-2 to TRBJ2-6; D not resolved. The germline V gene encodes CDR1 SGHTA and CDR2 FQGNSA. V dropped 5 bases and J dropped 0 bases, with 8 bases sitting between them. This CDR3 comprises 15 residues. Here the CDR3 DNA reads TGTGCCAGCAGCCCCAGGATCTCTGGGGCCAACGTCCTGACTTTC. Translation gives CASSPRISGANVLTF.

This clone was seen only once. The chain recombines TRBV29-1 with TRBJ2-7; TRBD1 matches 7 bases. This CDR3 is 14 amino acids long. Per germline, CDR1 SQVTM and CDR2 ANQGSEA. V dropped 4 bases and J dropped 0; count of bases not matched to a gene: 6. CDR3 nucleotide sequence: TGCAGCGTTGTTTCCGGGACAGACTCCTACGAGCAGTACTTC. This codes for CSVVSGTDSYEQYF.

V is TRBV5-1 and J is TRBJ1-1, with a tentative D call TRBD1 (6 bases). The length of the CDR3 is 13 residues. CDR1 is SGHRS, CDR2 YFSETQ, per germline. V was cut by 4 bases and J by 7 bases, with 14 bases left in between. The CDR3 nucleotides are TGCGCCAGCAGCCCAAGGACAGACAGTGAAGCTTTCTTT. Translated, it gives CASSPRTDSEAFF.